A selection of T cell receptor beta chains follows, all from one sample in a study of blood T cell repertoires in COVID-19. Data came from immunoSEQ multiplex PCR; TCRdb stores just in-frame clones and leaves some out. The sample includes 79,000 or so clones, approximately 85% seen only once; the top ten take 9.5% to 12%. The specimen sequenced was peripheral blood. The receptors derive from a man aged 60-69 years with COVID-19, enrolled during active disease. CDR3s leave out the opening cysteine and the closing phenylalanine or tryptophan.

ATSDPAGTLTVSGANVLT	TRBJ2-6	TRBV24-1
SVYSSDTQY	TRBJ2-3	TRBV29-1
ASSFPLRTSGGLIKETQY	TRBJ2-5	TRBV28
ASGFQLGGQF	TRBJ2-1	TRBV12-5
ASSYSPDSNQPQH	TRBJ1-5	TRBV6-6
ASSPLQGREQY	TRBJ2-7	TRBV5-1
ASSQEERWTGELF	TRBJ2-2	TRBV4-1
AISEPLAEYNEQF	TRBJ2-1	TRBV10-3
ASSRTGSNTEAF	TRBJ1-1	TRBV6-5
ASSLDPQGGYT	TRBJ1-2	TRBV5-1
ASSIPTPGLDTQY	TRBJ2-3	TRBV5-1
SKTVGGTEAF	TRBJ1-1	TRBV29-1
ASSLTGNYGYT	TRBJ1-2	TRBV12-3/TRBV12-4
ASSLIAGGDGEQF	TRBJ2-1	TRBV5-1
SVAHERPADTQY	TRBJ2-3	TRBV29-1
AIASGGAFEQF	TRBJ2-1	TRBV10-3
ASSQRGNYGYT	TRBJ1-2	TRBV3-1/TRBV3-2
ASSYSSPGSTDTQY	TRBJ2-3	TRBV6-5
ASSWAGTGNTDTQY	TRBJ2-3	TRBV7-2
ASRGLADNEQF	TRBJ2-1	TRBV12-3/TRBV12-4
ASSQDRQTSGGTDTQY	TRBJ2-3	TRBV4-1
AISDRTGAEKLF	TRBJ1-4	TRBV10-3
ASSSRPQGATEAF	TRBJ1-1	TRBV6-5
ATSDKTQGFVQY	TRBJ2-7	TRBV24-1
AWSVFRDSRGYT	TRBJ1-2	TRBV30
ASTRTGPNTEAF	TRBJ1-1	TRBV5-1
ASSYWGRGNTEAF	TRBJ1-1	TRBV6-5
ASSQNPPGTSGYNEQF	TRBJ2-1	TRBV3-1/TRBV3-2
ASSFGLGSETQY	TRBJ2-5	TRBV5-5
ASSLQGLTEAF	TRBJ1-1	TRBV3-1/TRBV3-2
ASSGTGGVDQPQH	TRBJ1-5	TRBV5-6
ASSPVSYNEQF	TRBJ2-1	TRBV3-1/TRBV3-2
ASSSTTGGKDTQY	TRBJ2-3	TRBV6-6
ASSPGTPGDTQY	TRBJ2-3	TRBV5-1
ASSLARRNQPQH	TRBJ1-5	TRBV11-1
ASSSLGGGTEAF	TRBJ1-1	TRBV7-9
ASSIDLGGGYNEQF	TRBJ2-1	TRBV19
ASSPGTGGGEVEAF	TRBJ1-1	TRBV27